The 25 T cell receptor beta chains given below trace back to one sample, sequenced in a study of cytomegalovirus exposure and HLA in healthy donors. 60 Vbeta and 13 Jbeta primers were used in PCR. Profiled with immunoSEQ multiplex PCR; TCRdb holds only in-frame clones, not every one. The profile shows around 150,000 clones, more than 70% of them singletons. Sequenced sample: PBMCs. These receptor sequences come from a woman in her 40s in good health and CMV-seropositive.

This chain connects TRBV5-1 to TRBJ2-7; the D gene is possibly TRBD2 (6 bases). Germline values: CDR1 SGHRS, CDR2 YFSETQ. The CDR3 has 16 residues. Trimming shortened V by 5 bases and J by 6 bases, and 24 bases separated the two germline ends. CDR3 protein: CASRPELGSPLSEQYF. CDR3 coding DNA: TGCGCCAGCAGGCCTGAGCTCGGGAGTCCCCTTAGCGAGCAGTACTTC.

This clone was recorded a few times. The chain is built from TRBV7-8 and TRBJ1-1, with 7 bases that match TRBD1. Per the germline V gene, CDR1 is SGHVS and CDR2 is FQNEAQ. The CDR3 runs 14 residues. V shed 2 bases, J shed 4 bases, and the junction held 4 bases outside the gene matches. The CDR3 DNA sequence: TGTGCCAGCAGCTTACAGACAGGGAGCACTGAAGCTTTCTTT. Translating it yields CASSLQTGSTEAFF.

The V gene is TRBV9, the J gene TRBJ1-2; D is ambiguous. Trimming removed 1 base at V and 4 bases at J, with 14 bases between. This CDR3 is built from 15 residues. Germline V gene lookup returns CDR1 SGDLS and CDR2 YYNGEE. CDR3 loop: CASSVLALSGYGYTF. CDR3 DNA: TGTGCCAGCAGCGTATTGGCCCTTTCAGGCTATGGCTACACCTTC.

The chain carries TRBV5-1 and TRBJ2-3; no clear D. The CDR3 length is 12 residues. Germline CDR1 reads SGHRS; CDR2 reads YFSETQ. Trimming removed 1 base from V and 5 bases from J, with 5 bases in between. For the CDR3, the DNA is TGCGCCAGCAGCTTGACAATAGATACGCAGTATTTT. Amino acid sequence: CASSLTIDTQYF.

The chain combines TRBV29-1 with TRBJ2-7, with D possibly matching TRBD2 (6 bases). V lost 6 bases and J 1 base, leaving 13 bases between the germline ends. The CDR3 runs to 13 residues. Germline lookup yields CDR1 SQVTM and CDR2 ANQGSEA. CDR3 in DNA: TGCAGCGTAACGGGACTGACATCCTACGAGCAGTACTTC. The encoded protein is CSVTGLTSYEQYF.

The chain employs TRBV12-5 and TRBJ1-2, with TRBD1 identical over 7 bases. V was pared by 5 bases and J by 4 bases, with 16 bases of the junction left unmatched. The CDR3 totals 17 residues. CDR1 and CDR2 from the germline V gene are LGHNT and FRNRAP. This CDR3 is CASGPTGQVASFYGYTF. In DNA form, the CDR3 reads TGTGCTAGTGGTCCCACCGGACAGGTCGCCTCCTTCTATGGCTACACCTTC.

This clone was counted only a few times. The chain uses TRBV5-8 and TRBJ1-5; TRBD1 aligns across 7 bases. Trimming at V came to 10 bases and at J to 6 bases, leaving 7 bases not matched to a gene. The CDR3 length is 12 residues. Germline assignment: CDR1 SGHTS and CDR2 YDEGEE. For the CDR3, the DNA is TGTGCCGACAGGGTAACAGCTCAGCCCCAGCATTTT. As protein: CADRVTAQPQHF.

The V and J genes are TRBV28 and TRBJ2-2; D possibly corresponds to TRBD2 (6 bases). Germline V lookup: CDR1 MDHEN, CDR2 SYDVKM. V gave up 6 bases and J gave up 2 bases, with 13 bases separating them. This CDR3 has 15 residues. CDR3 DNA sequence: TGTGCCAGCAGCTGGAGGGGAAGAAACACCGGGGAGCTGTTTTTT. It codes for CASSWRGRNTGELFF.

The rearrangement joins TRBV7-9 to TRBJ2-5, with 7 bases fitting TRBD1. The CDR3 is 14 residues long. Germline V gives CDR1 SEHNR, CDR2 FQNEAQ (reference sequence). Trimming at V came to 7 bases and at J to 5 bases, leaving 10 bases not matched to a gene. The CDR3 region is CASIRTGLRETQYF. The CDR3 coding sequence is TGTGCCAGCATACGGACAGGCCTGCGGGAGACCCAGTACTTC.

In nucleotides, the CDR3 is TGTGCCAGCAGTGCTAACTTCATTGAGCAGTTCTTC. This codes for CASSANFIEQFF. The genes are TRBV28 and TRBJ2-1; no firm D call. The germline gives CDR1 MDHEN, CDR2 SYDVKM. V lost 5 bases and J lost 9, with 11 bases in between. The CDR3 is 12 residues long.

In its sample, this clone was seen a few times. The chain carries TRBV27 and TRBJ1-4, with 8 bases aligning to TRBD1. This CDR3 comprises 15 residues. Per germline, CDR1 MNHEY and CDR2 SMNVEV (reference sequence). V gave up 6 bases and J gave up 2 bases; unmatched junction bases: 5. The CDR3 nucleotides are TGTGCCAGCAGACTTACAGGGGGGACTAATGAAAAACTGTTTTTT. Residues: CASRLTGGTNEKLFF.

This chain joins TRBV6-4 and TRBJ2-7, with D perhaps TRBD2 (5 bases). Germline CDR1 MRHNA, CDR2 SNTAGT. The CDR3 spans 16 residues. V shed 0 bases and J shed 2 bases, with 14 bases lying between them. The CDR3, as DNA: TGTGCCAGCAGTGACTCAGTGCTAGCATGTCCCTACGAGCAGTACTTC. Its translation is CASSDSVLACPYEQYF.

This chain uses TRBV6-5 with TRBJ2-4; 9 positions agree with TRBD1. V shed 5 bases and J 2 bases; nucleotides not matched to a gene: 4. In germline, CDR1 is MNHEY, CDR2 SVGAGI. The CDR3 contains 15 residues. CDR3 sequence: CASSAGTGTKNIQYF. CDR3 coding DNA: TGTGCCAGCAGTGCAGGGACAGGGACCAAAAACATTCAGTACTTC.

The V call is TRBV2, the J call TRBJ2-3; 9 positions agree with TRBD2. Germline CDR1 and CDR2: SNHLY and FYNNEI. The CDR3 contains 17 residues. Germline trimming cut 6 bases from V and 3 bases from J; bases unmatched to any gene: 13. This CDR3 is CASSNHLTSGHTDTQYF. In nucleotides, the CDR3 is TGTGCCAGCAGCAACCACTTGACTAGCGGACATACAGATACGCAGTATTTT.

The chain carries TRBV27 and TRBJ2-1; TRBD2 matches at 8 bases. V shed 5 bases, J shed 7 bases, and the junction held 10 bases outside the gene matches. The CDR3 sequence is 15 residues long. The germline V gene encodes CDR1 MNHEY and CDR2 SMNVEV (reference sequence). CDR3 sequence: CASSPYSGRFNEQFF. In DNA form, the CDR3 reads TGTGCCAGCAGTCCGTACAGCGGGAGATTTAATGAGCAGTTCTTC.

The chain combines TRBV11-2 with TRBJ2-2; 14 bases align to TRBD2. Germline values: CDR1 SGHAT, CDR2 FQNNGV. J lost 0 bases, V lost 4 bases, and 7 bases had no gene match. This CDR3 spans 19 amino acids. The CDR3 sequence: CASSSRGTSGGSNTGELFF. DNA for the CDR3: TGTGCCAGCAGCTCTAGGGGGACTAGCGGGGGTTCGAACACCGGGGAGCTGTTTTTT.

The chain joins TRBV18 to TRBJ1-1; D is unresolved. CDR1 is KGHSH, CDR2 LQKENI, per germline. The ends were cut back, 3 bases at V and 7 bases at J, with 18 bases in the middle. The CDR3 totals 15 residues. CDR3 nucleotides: TGTGCCAGCTCACCTTCCGGCTTAGGAGGGTATGAAGCTTTCTTT. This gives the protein CASSPSGLGGYEAFF.

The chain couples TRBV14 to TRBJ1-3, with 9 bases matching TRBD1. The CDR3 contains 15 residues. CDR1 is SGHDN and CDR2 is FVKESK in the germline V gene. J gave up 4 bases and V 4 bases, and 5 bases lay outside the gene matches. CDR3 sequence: CASSLVGTGGNTIYF. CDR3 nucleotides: TGTGCCAGCAGCCTAGTAGGGACAGGGGGAAACACCATATATTTT.

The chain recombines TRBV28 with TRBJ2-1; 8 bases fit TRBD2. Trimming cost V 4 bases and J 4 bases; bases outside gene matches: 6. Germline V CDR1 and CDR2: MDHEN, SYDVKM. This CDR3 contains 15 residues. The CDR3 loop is CASSSPGLVYNEQFF. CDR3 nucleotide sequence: TGTGCCAGCAGTTCCCCGGGACTAGTTTACAATGAGCAGTTCTTC.

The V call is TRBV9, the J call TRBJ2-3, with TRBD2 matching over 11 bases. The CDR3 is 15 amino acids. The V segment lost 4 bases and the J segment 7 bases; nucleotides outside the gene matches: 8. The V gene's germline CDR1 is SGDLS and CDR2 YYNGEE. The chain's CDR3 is CASSLEGLAAHTQYF. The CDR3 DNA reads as TGTGCCAGCAGCTTAGAGGGACTAGCGGCACATACGCAGTATTTT.

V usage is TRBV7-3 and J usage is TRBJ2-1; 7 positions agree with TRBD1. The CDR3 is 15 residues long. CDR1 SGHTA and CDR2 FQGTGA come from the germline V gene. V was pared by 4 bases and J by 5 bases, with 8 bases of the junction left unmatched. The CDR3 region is CASSSPRQGHNEQFF. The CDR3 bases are TGTGCCAGCAGCTCACCCCGACAGGGTCACAATGAGCAGTTCTTC.

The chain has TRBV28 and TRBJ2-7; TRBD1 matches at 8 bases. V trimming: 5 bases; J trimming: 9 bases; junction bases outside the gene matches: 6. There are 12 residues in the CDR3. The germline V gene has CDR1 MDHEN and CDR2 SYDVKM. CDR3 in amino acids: CASSLTGEGQYF. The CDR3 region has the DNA TGTGCCAGCAGTCTGACAGGGGAAGGGCAGTACTTC.

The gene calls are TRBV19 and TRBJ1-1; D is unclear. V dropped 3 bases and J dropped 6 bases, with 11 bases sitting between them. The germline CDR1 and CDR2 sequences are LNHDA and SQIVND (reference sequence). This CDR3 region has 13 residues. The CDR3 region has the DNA TGTGCCAGTAGTATTTTGTACGGGTCTGAAGCTTTCTTT. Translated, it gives CASSILYGSEAFF.

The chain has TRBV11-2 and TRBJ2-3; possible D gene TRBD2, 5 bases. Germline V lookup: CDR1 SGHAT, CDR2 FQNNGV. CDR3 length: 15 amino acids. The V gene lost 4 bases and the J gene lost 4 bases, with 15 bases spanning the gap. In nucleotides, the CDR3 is TGTGCCAGCAGCTCCCTGAATACTAGGTCAGATACGCAGTATTTT. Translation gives CASSSLNTRSDTQYF.

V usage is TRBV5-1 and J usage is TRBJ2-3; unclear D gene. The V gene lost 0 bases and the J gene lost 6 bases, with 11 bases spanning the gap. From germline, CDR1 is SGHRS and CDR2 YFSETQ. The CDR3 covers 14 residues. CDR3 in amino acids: CASSLAQAVDTQYF. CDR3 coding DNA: TGCGCCAGCAGCTTGGCCCAGGCTGTGGATACGCAGTATTTT.